Listed below are T cell receptor beta chains from one sample, sequenced in a study of T cell responses to AZD1222 COVID-19 vaccine. Assay: immunoSEQ multiplex PCR; the TCRdb copy retains only in-frame clones and omits some. The data show roughly 140,000 clones, about nine tenths seen once. Source: peripheral blood, taken on day 0 of AZD1222 vaccination. The source of these receptors is an adult in good health. The CDR3 runs from the conserved cysteine through the conserved F or W.

V gene: TRBV3-1/TRBV3-2
CDR3 protein: CASSQGPNEQFF

V gene: TRBV7-7
CDR3 protein: CASSPRNFQETQYF

V gene: TRBV27
CDR3 protein: CASSTRLAGPYEQYF

V gene: TRBV11-1
CDR3 protein: CASSLVPGTGYEQYF

V gene: TRBV7-9
CDR3 protein: CASSPLGKGYTF

V gene: TRBV28
CDR3 protein: CASSRRTGPTYGYTF

V gene: TRBV5-1
CDR3 protein: CASSLASDPNEKLFF

V gene: TRBV5-1
CDR3 protein: CASSLVSQVNEQFF

V gene: TRBV12-5
CDR3 protein: CASGLVPSGQGNYGYTF

V gene: TRBV27
CDR3 protein: CASSLKAVAGGPRMETQYF

V gene: TRBV10-3
CDR3 protein: CAISGTSGRRRGYNEQFF

V gene: TRBV5-5
CDR3 protein: CASSPTAGNSPLHF

V gene: TRBV19
CDR3 protein: CASSISSDYEQYF

V gene: TRBV11-1
CDR3 protein: CASSLLGPTIYNEQFF

V gene: TRBV29-1
CDR3 protein: CSVDRGIDEQFF

V gene: TRBV7-2
CDR3 protein: CASSLERGGNTIYF